This TCR beta chain is from a study of blood T cell repertoires in COVID-19. This CDR3 is built from 11 residues. The V end was cut by 4 bases, the J end by 8 bases, with 9 bases between. Germline assignment: CDR1 SGHDT and CDR2 YYEEEE. As handled by the study authors: Scientists estimated how many nucleated cells there were by amplifying reference gene primers. Measured with immunoSEQ multiplex PCR; TCRdb has only the in-frame clones, and not every one. That table furnishes V, J and clone size, whereas the DNA furnished D and trimming. This sample has roughly 220,000 clones, with roughly 84% found just once.

Sequencing was done on a sample of peripheral blood. J is TRBJ1-2 and V is TRBV5-6; perhaps TRBD1 as D (5 bases). This sequence originates from a woman under 40 who had recovered from COVID-19. Written as DNA, the CDR3 is TGTGCCAGCAGCGTACGGGGGGGCTACACCTTC. Residues: CASSVRGGYTF.